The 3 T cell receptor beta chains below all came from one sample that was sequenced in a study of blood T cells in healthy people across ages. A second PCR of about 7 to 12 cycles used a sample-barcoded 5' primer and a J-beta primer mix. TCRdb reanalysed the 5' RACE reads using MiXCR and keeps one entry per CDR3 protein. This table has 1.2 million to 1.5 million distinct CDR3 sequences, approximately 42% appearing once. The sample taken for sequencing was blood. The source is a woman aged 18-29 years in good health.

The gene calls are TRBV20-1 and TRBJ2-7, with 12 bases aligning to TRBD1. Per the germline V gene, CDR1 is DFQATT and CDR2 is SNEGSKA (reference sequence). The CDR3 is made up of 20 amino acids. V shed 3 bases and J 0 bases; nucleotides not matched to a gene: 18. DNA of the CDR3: TGCAGTGCTAGGAGGAGGGGTGGGGACAGGGGGCTCTCAAGCTCCTACGAGCAGTACTTC. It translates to CSARRRGGDRGLSSSYEQYF.

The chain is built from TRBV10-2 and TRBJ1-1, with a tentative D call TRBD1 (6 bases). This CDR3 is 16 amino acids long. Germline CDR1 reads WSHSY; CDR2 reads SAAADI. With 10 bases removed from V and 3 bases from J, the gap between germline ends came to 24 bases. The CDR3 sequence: CATRRGGSGRYTEAFF. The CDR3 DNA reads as TGCGCCACCAGGAGGGGGGGCTCAGGTCGGTACACTGAAGCTTTCTTT.

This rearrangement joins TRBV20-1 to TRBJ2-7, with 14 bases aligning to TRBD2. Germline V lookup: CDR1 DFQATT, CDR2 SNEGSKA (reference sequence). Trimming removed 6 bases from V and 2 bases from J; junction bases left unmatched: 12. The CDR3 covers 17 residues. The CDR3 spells CSAHSGTSGGPTYEQYF. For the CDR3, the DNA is TGCAGTGCCCACTCCGGGACTAGCGGGGGCCCGACCTACGAGCAGTACTTC.